This T cell receptor (beta chain) was retrieved from a study of graft-versus-host responses after intestinal transplantation. On the study more broadly: Recipients had multivisceral, liver-intestinal, or isolated intestinal transplants. Study-wide points: GvH clones surfaced in recipient marrow, some emerging earlier in ileum or blood.

V lost 10 bases to trimming and J lost 5 bases, with 15 bases between them. Germline V CDR1 and CDR2: MNHNS, SASEGT. The CDR3 is 12 residues long. Worth noting for this clone: Its specificity is not known.

Profiled with immunoSEQ multiplex PCR; TCRdb holds only in-frame clones, not every one. This sample carries 23,000 or so clones, around 94% of them seen once, and the ten largest clones take less than 0.85%. The sample was PBMCs, taken nearly 31 days after intestinal transplant. This chain links TRBV6-1 with TRBJ2-7, with D perhaps TRBD2 (6 bases). This TCR was sampled from a human patient who received an intestinal transplant, so some T cells may come from the graft donor. The CDR3 region has the DNA TGTGCCATCCTCTTGGCGGGGAACGAGCAGTACTTC. Encoded protein: CAILLAGNEQYF.